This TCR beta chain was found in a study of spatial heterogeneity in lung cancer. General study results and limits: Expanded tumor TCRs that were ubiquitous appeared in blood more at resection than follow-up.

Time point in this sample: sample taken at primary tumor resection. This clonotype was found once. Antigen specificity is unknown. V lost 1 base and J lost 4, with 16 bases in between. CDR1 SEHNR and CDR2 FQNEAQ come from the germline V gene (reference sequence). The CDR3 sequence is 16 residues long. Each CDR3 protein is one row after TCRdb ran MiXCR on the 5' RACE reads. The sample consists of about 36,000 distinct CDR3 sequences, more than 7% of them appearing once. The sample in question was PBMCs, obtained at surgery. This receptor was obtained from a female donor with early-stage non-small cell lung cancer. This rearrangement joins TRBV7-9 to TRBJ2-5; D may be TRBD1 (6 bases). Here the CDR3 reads CASSLGWGPLGETQYF. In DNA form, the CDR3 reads TGTGCCAGCAGCTTAGGTTGGGGGCCCCTGGGAGAGACCCAGTACTTC.